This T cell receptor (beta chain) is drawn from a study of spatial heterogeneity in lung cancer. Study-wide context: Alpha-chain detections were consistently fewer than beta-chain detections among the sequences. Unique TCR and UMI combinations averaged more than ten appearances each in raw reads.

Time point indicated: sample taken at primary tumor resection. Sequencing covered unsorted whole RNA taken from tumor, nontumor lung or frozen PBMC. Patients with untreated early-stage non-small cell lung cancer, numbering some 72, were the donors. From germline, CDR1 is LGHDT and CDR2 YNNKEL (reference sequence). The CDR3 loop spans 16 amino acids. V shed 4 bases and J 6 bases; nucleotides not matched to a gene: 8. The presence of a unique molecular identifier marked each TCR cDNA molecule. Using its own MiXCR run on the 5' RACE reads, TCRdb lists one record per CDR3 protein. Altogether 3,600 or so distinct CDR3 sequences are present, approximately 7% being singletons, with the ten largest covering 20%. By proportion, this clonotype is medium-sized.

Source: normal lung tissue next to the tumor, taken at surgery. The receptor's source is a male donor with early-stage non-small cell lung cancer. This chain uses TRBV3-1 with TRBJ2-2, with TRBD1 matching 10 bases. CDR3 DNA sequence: TGTGCCAGCAGCCTAACGGGACAGGGGCTACCCGGGGAGCTGTTTTTT. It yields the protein CASSLTGQGLPGELFF.